Sequencing of this T cell receptor beta chain was carried out in a study of long-term antiretroviral therapy in people with HIV. The V gene's germline CDR1 is LNHDA and CDR2 SQIVND (reference sequence). The CDR3 extends over 13 amino acids. V shed 5 bases and J 4 bases; nucleotides not matched to a gene: 2. Samples were assayed with immunoSEQ v3.0 at survey level. Sequenced by immunoSEQ multiplex PCR; TCRdb stores in-frame clones only, minus some. Of approximately 21,000 clones listed, more than 70% are singletons. As regards this clone: Its antigen is not known.

Study observations and caveats: HIV repertoires had narrower CDR3 length ranges than controls. Pre-ART clonal expansion yielded clones that dominated the repertoire at all time points. Possibly under older ART regimens, blood was drawn between the mid-2000s and the late 2010s.

The sample here was unsorted PBMCs, taken 2.3 years after starting antiretroviral therapy. The sequence was collected from a man aged 55 to 69 with HIV. The chain has TRBV19 and TRBJ2-3, with 8 bases fitting TRBD1. The CDR3 DNA reads as TGTGCCAGTAGTGAACAGGGGGCAGATACGCAGTATTTT. Translating it yields CASSEQGADTQYF.